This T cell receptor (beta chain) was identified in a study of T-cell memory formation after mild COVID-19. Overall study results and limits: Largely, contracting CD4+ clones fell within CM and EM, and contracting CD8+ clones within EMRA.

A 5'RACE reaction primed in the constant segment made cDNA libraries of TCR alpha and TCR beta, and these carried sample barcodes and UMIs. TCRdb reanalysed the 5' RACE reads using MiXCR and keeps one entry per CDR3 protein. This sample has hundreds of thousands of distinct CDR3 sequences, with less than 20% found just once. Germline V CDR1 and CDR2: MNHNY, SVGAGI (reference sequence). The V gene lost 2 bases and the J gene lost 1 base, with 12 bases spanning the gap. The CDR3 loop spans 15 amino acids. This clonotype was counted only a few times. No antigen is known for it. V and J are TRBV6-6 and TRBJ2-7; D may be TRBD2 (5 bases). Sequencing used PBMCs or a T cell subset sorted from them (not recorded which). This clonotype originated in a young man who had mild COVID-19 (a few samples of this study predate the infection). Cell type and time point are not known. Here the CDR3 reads CASSYVGSLSYEQYV. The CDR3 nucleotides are TGTGCCAGCAGTTACGTGGGGAGTTTATCCTACGAGCAGTACGTC.